This T cell receptor beta chain was retrieved from a study of OX40 agonist ivuxolimab in advanced cancers. Study information: There were three patients with partial responses, one having hepatocellular carcinoma and two cutaneous melanoma.

Between the trimmed V and J ends, which lost 2 bases and 1 base, there was a span of 5 bases. Germline V gene lookup returns CDR1 SGHVS and CDR2 FNYEAQ. This CDR3 is built from 13 residues. No patient had autoimmune disease or received systemic immunosuppression. The data were produced by immunoSEQ multiplex PCR, yet TCRdb's version contains in-frame clones alone and is incomplete. In the table there are more than 10,000 clones, around 74% of which are singletons. The chain has TRBV7-6 and TRBJ1-1; D is uncertain. The starting material was CD4+ or CD8+ T cells sorted from blood, obtained in a trial of the OX40 agonist ivuxolimab. This clonotype was sampled from an adult with an advanced solid tumor such as melanoma, head and neck, liver or kidney cancer. CDR3 nucleotide sequence: TGTGCCAGCAGCTTACGAGAGAACACTGAAGCTTTCTTT. It translates to CASSLRENTEAFF.